A single sample is the source of the 20 T cell receptor beta chains below, sequenced in a study of T cell repertoires in cytomegalovirus infection. MiXCR was run by TCRdb on the reads, yielding one entry per CDR3 protein. The sample consists of 200,000 to 300,000 distinct CDR3 sequences, approximately 9% of them appearing once. Source material: PBMCs. The origin of the receptors is a human donor in good health (CMV status not recorded). Some clones in this sample may be carry-over from other donors' samples.

The DNA for the CDR3 is TGTGCCAGCAGCCGGGTAGAGAATTCCCGCGGTTCACCCCTCCACTTT. This translates into CASSRVENSRGSPLHF. The J gene is TRBJ1-6, the V gene TRBV14; D is unclear. CDR1 is SGHDN, CDR2 FVKESK, per germline. V was clipped by 4 bases and J by 9 bases, with 19 bases between them. CDR3 size: 16 residues.

This clonotype came up many times. V usage is TRBV7-2 and J usage is TRBJ2-3; maybe TRBD2 (5 bases). The germline gives CDR1 SGHTA, CDR2 FQGNSA. The CDR3 runs 12 residues. The V and J ends lost 6 bases and 11 bases respectively, with 15 bases between them. The CDR3 DNA sequence: TGTGCCAGCAGGGCCCCGGGGAAGATGCAGTATTTT. As protein: CASRAPGKMQYF.

The sample holds a few counts of this clonotype. V usage is TRBV7-6 and J usage is TRBJ2-2, with D perhaps TRBD2 (5 bases). CDR1 SGHVS and CDR2 FNYEAQ come from the germline V gene. Deletions cut 6 bases from V and 7 bases from J, with 15 bases between. The CDR3 extends over 14 amino acids. The DNA of the CDR3 is TGTGCCAGCAGTCGAAGAACTAGTGGCGGGGAGCTGTTTTTT. Translating gives CASSRRTSGGELFF.

This rearrangement joins TRBV6-2 or TRBV6-3 to TRBJ2-7; 7 bases fit TRBD2. From germline, CDR1 is MNHEY and CDR2 SVGEGT. Trimming at V came to 2 bases and at J to 9 bases, leaving 7 bases not matched to a gene. CDR3 length equals 13 residues. CDR3 loop: CASSYRRETAQYF. The CDR3 region has the DNA TGTGCCAGCAGTTACAGGCGGGAGACGGCGCAGTACTTC.

This clonotype was seen at least ten times. This chain uses TRBV7-2 with TRBJ2-1, with 9 positions matching TRBD2. This CDR3 has 16 residues. The germline CDR1 and CDR2 sequences are SGHTA and FQGNSA. Losses at the gene ends were 5 bases for V and 9 bases for J; bases not matched to a gene: 14. Here the CDR3 DNA reads TGTGCCAGCAGCGGTAGGGGCGGCGGGGGGGCCAGTGAGCAGTTCTTC. This sequence encodes CASSGRGGGGASEQFF.

This chain links TRBV7-2 with TRBJ1-5, with TRBD1 as a possible D gene (6 bases). V lost 5 bases and J 2 bases, leaving 13 bases between the germline ends. Germline V gene lookup returns CDR1 SGHTA and CDR2 FQGNSA. This CDR3 spans 15 amino acids. Here the CDR3 DNA reads TGTGCCAGCAGCGTCAACAGGGTGGGCAATCAGCCCCAGCATTTT. This encodes CASSVNRVGNQPQHF. Full variable domain (rest looked up from reference TRBV7-2 and TRBJ1-5): GAGVSQSPSNKVTEKGKDVELRCDPISGHTALYWYRQSLGQGLEFLIYFQGNSAPDKSGLPSDRFSAERTGGSVSTLTIQRTQQEDSAVYLCASSVNRVGNQPQHFGDGTRLSIL.

The table lists this clonotype with many counts. The chain has TRBV7-2 and TRBJ1-1, with D perhaps matching TRBD1 (5 bases). Trimming cost V 5 bases and J 0 bases, with 13 bases left between them. The CDR3 loop spans 15 amino acids. Looked up from germline, CDR1 is SGHTA and CDR2 is FQGNSA. The CDR3 DNA sequence: TGTGCCAGCAGCCCCGAGGGGACGGTGAACACTGAAGCTTTCTTT. Its translation is CASSPEGTVNTEAFF.

Ten or more counts support this clonotype. The V call is TRBV7-2, the J call TRBJ1-1; D ambiguous. Germline CDR1 reads SGHTA; CDR2 reads FQGNSA. V was pared by 5 bases and J by 1 base, with 17 bases between. This CDR3 contains 16 residues. The CDR3 loop reads CASSPNGRRRNTEAFF. CDR3 nucleotides: TGTGCCAGCAGCCCCAACGGGCGGCGGAGGAACACTGAAGCTTTCTTT.

V and J are TRBV20-1 and TRBJ1-1; no firm D call. This CDR3 comprises 11 residues. Trimming took off 4 bases at V and 3 bases at J, with 6 bases between the two ends. The germline V gene has CDR1 DFQATT and CDR2 SNEGSKA (reference sequence). This CDR3 is CSANLHTEAFF. In DNA form, the CDR3 reads TGCAGTGCTAACCTGCACACTGAAGCTTTCTTT.

This clonotype showed up many times. This chain joins TRBV7-2 and TRBJ2-7; 7 bases match TRBD1. The germline CDR1 and CDR2 sequences are SGHTA and FQGNSA. The V and J ends lost 5 bases and 3 bases, in that order; junction bases with no gene match: 7. This CDR3 spans 14 amino acids. The CDR3 region has the DNA TGTGCCAGCAGCCCCCGGGACAGAGACTACGAGCAGTACTTC. It encodes CASSPRDRDYEQYF.

This clonotype was recorded at least ten times. The V call is TRBV7-2, the J call TRBJ2-2; 7 nucleotides line up with TRBD2. V trimming: 5 bases; J trimming: 6 bases; junction bases outside the gene matches: 3. This CDR3 is 13 amino acids long. Germline values: CDR1 SGHTA, CDR2 FQGNSA. The CDR3 region is CASSHGGAGELFF. The CDR3 nucleotides read TGTGCCAGCAGCCATGGGGGGGCCGGGGAGCTGTTTTTT.

This clonotype was observed at least ten times. This sequence joins TRBV7-2 and TRBJ2-1; 7 bases line up with TRBD1. The CDR3 runs to 15 residues. Germline values: CDR1 SGHTA, CDR2 FQGNSA. Trimming took 4 bases from V and 6 from J; bases not matched to a gene: 9. CDR3: CASSYPGGEGNEQFF. In DNA form, the CDR3 reads TGTGCCAGCAGCTACCCAGGGGGAGAGGGCAATGAGCAGTTCTTC.

The CDR3: CASSGRALESEAFF. DNA of the CDR3: TGTGCCAGCAGCGGCAGGGCGTTGGAATCTGAAGCTTTCTTT. The chain couples TRBV7-2 to TRBJ1-1, with D perhaps matching TRBD1 (5 bases). V gave up 5 bases and J gave up 6 bases, with 16 bases separating them. CDR3 size: 14 residues. Per the germline V gene, CDR1 is SGHTA and CDR2 is FQGNSA.

This clonotype was counted at least ten times. The rearrangement uses TRBV7-2 and TRBJ1-1, with TRBD1 identical over 7 bases. V was clipped by 0 bases and J by 1 base; unmatched bases: 5. The CDR3 contains 16 residues. CDR1 is SGHTA and CDR2 is FQGNSA in the germline V gene. The CDR3: CASSLAWAGGNTEAFF. The CDR3 DNA follows: TGTGCCAGCAGCTTAGCCTGGGCAGGGGGGAACACTGAAGCTTTCTTT.

V and J are TRBV20-1 and TRBJ1-2, with D possibly being TRBD1 (5 bases). V gave up 5 bases and J gave up 3 bases, with 13 bases separating them. CDR1 is DFQATT, CDR2 SNEGSKA, per germline (reference sequence). The CDR3 is 13 amino acids. The CDR3 DNA follows: TGCAGTGCTCCACCGGGGCCCCACTATGGCTACACCTTC. It translates to CSAPPGPHYGYTF.

There are many counts of this clonotype. The chain employs TRBV28 and TRBJ2-1; 10 positions agree with TRBD2. The J segment lost 9 bases and the V segment lost 3 bases, leaving 11 bases of the junction unmatched. The V gene's germline CDR1 is MDHEN and CDR2 SYDVKM. CDR3 size: 16 residues. The CDR3 nucleotides are TGTGCCAGCAGTTTGCCCGGGACTAGCGAGGGGAGTGAGCAGTTCTTC. It is translated as CASSLPGTSEGSEQFF.

This chain links TRBV12-3 or TRBV12-4 with TRBJ1-6, with D possibly matching TRBD1 (6 bases). Trimming left V 3 bases short and J 9 bases short, with 12 bases between. The CDR3 is 14 residues long. This CDR3 is CASSLRGGGSPLHF. CDR3 nucleotide sequence: TGTGCCAGCAGTTTGCGAGGGGGTGGTTCACCCCTCCACTTT.

This clonotype was recorded many times. V usage is TRBV7-2 and J usage is TRBJ1-1; D remains unclear. Deletions cut 0 bases from V and 3 bases from J, with 11 bases between. Per the germline V gene, CDR1 is SGHTA and CDR2 is FQGNSA. The CDR3 runs to 15 residues. The CDR3: CASSLAEGFDTEAFF. For the CDR3, the DNA is TGTGCCAGCAGCTTAGCGGAGGGCTTTGACACTGAAGCTTTCTTT. The full variable domain, with the rest looked up from reference TRBV7-2 and TRBJ1-1, is GAGVSQSPSNKVTEKGKDVELRCDPISGHTALYWYRQSLGQGLEFLIYFQGNSAPDKSGLPSDRFSAERTGGSVSTLTIQRTQQEDSAVYLCASSLAEGFDTEAFFGQGTRLTVV.

There are many counts of this clonotype. The chain links TRBV6-8 to TRBJ2-3; 7 bases agree with TRBD2. Germline V gives CDR1 MNHGY, CDR2 SAAAGT. This CDR3 region has 12 residues. Trimming at V came to 5 bases and at J to 5 bases, leaving 1 base not matched to a gene. The CDR3 coding sequence is TGTGCCAGCAGTGGACTAGTAGATACGCAGTATTTT. Translated: CASSGLVDTQYF.

This clonotype was seen many times. The V gene is TRBV12-3 or TRBV12-4, the J gene TRBJ2-5; D possibly uses TRBD1 or TRBD2 (6 bases each). Trimming removed 1 base from V and 4 bases from J, with 22 bases in between. CDR3 length equals 18 residues. The CDR3 region is CASSLDDVGGGRGETQYF. CDR3 in DNA: TGTGCCAGCAGTTTAGACGATGTAGGGGGAGGCCGTGGAGAGACCCAGTACTTC.